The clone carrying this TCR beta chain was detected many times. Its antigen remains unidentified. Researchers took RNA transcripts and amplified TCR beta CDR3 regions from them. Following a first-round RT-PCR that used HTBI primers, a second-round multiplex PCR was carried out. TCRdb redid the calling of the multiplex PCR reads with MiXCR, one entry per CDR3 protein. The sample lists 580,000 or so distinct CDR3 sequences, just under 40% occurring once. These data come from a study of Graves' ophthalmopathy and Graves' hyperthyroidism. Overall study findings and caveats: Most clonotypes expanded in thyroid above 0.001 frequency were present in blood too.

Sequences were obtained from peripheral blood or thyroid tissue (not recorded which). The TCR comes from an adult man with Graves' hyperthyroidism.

In DNA, the CDR3 is TGTGCCAGCAGTGTAGGGGAAATGAACACTGAAGCTTTCTTT. Residues: CASSVGEMNTEAFF. The chain joins TRBV2 to TRBJ1-1, with a possible D match to TRBD1 (5 bases). V lost 4 bases and J 0 bases, leaving 9 bases between the germline ends. This CDR3 comprises 14 residues. Germline assignment: CDR1 SNHLY and CDR2 FYNNEI.